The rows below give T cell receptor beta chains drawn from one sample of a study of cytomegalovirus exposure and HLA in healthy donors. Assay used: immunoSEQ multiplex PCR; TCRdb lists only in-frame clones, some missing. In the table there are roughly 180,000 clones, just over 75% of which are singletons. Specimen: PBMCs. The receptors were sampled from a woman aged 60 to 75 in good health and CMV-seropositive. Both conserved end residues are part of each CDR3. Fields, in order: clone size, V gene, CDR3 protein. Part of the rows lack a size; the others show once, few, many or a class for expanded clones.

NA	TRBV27	CASSFSWRGSYEQYF
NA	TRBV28	CASSLGQRNTIYF
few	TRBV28	CASSPYPILARGWETQYF
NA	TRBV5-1	CASSISSGMSETQYF
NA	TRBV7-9	CASSFQGTINQPQHF
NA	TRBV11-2	CASSLLSTGTGANF
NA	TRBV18	CASSSNRGSGNTIYF
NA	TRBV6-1	CASSDRVGNSPLHF
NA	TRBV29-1	CSATRVAGNTIYF
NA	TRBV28	CASLPQGARDQPQHF
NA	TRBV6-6	CASTQGTGDYGYTF
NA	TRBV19	CASRTSGQLNEKLFF
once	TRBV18	CASSPQNRGMNTEAFF
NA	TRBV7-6	CASGTGTSGVGELFF
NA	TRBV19	CASSIEGQGNTEAFF
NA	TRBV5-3	CAGFLAGAAETQYF
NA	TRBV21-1	CASSKRVLRGTEAFF
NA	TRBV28	CASSPFGTGASYEQYF
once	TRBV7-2	CASSWPGQGVRTDTQYF
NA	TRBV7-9	CASSLGQGGKAFF
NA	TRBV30	CAWSRKRGYGYTF
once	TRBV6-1	CASSQTAGGGYEQYF
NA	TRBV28	CASSSGQSNGYTF
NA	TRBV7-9	CASSTRTGNGYTF
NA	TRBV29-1	CSVAETGAYEQYF
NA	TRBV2	CASRERDFNYGYTF
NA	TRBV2	CASNGLAQRVDTQYF
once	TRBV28	CASSFGQGSIYEQYF
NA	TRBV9	CASISGTSGSLSYEQYF
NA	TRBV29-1	CSGLQGAYNEQFF
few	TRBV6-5	CASSSSRRGSGNTIYF
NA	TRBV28	CASSLIGYEQYF
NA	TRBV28	CASSLEGPWGNDYEQYF
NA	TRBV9	CASSVAHSAGTNEQFF
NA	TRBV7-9	CASRGARGDNSPLHF
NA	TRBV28	CASSERGLRKKTEAFF
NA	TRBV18	CASSPGQGAITEAFF
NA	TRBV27	CASGGGEQYF
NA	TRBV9	CASSYGGQSMAGELFF
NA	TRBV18	CASSPPVGTARRTIYF
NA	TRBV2	CASTRASGGGIAKNSQYF
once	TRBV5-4	CSDQTDFTDTQYF
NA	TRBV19	CASKGTATKETQYF
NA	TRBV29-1	CSVSDWMNTEAFF
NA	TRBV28	CASSASFTQAFF
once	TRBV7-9	CASSFLAGGGETQYF
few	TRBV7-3	CASSLRLEQYF
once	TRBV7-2	CASSFRESGSAEQYF
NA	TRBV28	CASSLRSGGTSSYEQYF
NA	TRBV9	CASEGTGASTEAFF
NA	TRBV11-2	CASRIAGGADTQYF
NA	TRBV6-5	CASSYPGITGELFF
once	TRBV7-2	CASSLMRDWGNEQFF
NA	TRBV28	CARLYRRENPYEQYF
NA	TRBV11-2	CASSLGISGGSNEQFF
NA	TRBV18	CASSPDSPLSGNTIYF
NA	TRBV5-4	CASSLAVTRGGYTF
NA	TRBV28	CASSWFTPRQGFGKNIQYF
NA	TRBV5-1	CASSPLGLAGAETDTQYF
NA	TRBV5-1	CASSLDLGQGTDTQYF